The clone carrying this T cell receptor (beta chain) was counted a single time. Sequencing was performed with immunoSEQ multiplex PCR; in TCRdb, only in-frame clones are kept and a portion is missing. The sample lists 200,000 to 300,000 clones, 88% occurring once. The source of the sample is a study of blood T cell repertoires in COVID-19. Overall study context: Material from acute and convalescent COVID-19 was sourced from the United States, Italy and Spain.

Per germline, CDR1 MGHDK and CDR2 SYGVNS. The CDR3 runs to 15 residues. With 3 bases removed from V and 9 bases from J, the gap between germline ends came to 15 bases. The clonotype comes from a man aged 55 to 70 who had recovered from COVID-19. V gene TRBV25-1 combines with J gene TRBJ1-6, with D perhaps matching TRBD1 (6 bases). Sample: peripheral blood. DNA for the CDR3: TGTGCCAGCAGTGACTGGCAGGGAGGGGGTTCACCCCTCCACTTT. It codes for CASSDWQGGGSPLHF. The full variable domain, completed using reference TRBV25-1 and TRBJ1-6, is EADIYQTPRYLVIGTGKKITLECSQTMGHDKMYWYQQDPGMELHLIHYSYGVNSTEKGDLSSESTVSRIRTEHFPLTLESARPSHTSQYLCASSDWQGGGSPLHFGNGTRLTVT.